The 26 T cell receptor beta chains below were found in one sample sequenced in a study of T-cell memory formation after mild COVID-19. TCRdb redid the calling of the 5' RACE reads with MiXCR, one entry per CDR3 protein. Of 250,000 to 350,000 distinct CDR3 sequences listed, roughly 19% are singletons. The sequenced sample was PBMCs or a T cell subset sorted from them (not recorded which). All receptors derive from a man between 18 and 29 years old who had mild COVID-19 (a few samples of this study predate the infection). Cell type and time point are not known.

The chain joins TRBV7-8 to TRBJ2-3, with 9 bases that match TRBD2. Germline trimming cut 1 base from V and 1 base from J; bases unmatched to any gene: 12. Germline CDR1 and CDR2: SGHVS and FQNEAQ. CDR3 length equals 19 residues. CDR3 region: CASSLVTRGAGGRTDTQYF. The CDR3 nucleotides read TGTGCCAGCAGCTTAGTAACTCGAGGAGCGGGGGGACGCACAGATACGCAGTATTTT. Complete variable domain (other parts from reference TRBV7-8 and TRBJ2-3): GAGVSQSPRYKVAKRGQDVALRCDPISGHVSLFWYQQALGQGPEFLTYFQNEAQLDKSGLPSDRFFAERPEGSVSTLKIQRTQQEDSAVYLCASSLVTRGAGGRTDTQYFGPGTRLTVL.

The chain carries TRBV4-1 and TRBJ1-1; perhaps TRBD1 as D (5 bases). The CDR3 has 15 amino acids. Germline values: CDR1 MGHRA, CDR2 YSYEKL. V was cut by 0 bases and J by 8 bases, with 16 bases left in between. CDR3 coding DNA: TGCGCCAGCAGCCAAGATTACGGGGGAGAGGGAGAAGCTTTCTTT. Residues: CASSQDYGGEGEAFF.

The sample holds many counts of this clonotype. In DNA form, the CDR3 reads TGCGCCAGCAGCCTCCCCCCGCGGGCAGAAGATACGCAGTATTTT. This codes for CASSLPPRAEDTQYF. The V gene is TRBV4-1, the J gene TRBJ2-3, with D tentatively TRBD2 (5 bases). The germline V and J ends were trimmed by 4 bases and 5 bases, with 16 bases remaining between them. CDR1 and CDR2 from the germline V gene are MGHRA and YSYEKL. The CDR3 has 15 amino acids.

This chain joins TRBV27 and TRBJ2-2, with 7 nucleotides matching TRBD1. CDR1 MNHEY and CDR2 SMNVEV come from the germline V gene (reference sequence). The V segment lost 5 bases and the J segment 7 bases; nucleotides outside the gene matches: 10. The CDR3 totals 15 residues. The CDR3 loop is CASSPGGQLDGELFF. The CDR3 DNA follows: TGTGCCAGCAGTCCAGGGGGACAGCTCGACGGGGAGCTGTTTTTT.

The rearrangement joins TRBV9 to TRBJ2-7; 7 bases agree with TRBD2. The CDR3 contains 15 residues. Looked up from germline, CDR1 is SGDLS and CDR2 is YYNGEE. V dropped 0 bases and J dropped 0; count of bases not matched to a gene: 3. This CDR3 reads CASSVDGGISYEQYF. In DNA, the CDR3 is TGTGCCAGCAGCGTAGACGGGGGGATCTCCTACGAGCAGTACTTC.

V is TRBV11-2 and J is TRBJ2-1; TRBD2 agrees at 7 bases. Germline trimming cut 7 bases from V and 7 bases from J; bases unmatched to any gene: 7. This CDR3 spans 13 amino acids. Per the germline V gene, CDR1 is SGHAT and CDR2 is FQNNGV. CDR3 loop: CASKLASGNEQFF. The CDR3 nucleotides read TGTGCCAGCAAACTAGCGTCAGGGAATGAGCAGTTCTTC.

This clonotype was seen only a few times. V gene TRBV12-3 or TRBV12-4 combines with J gene TRBJ2-7; 13 bases agree with TRBD2. Trimming took 6 bases from V and 4 from J; bases not matched to a gene: 3. The CDR3 length is 14 residues. The CDR3 loop reads CASSPGLAGYEQYV. The CDR3 DNA sequence: TGTGCCAGCAGCCCGGGACTAGCGGGATACGAGCAGTACGTC.

This clonotype was counted between two and nine times. V gene TRBV23-1 combines with J gene TRBJ2-6; D is uncertain. TRBV23-1 is an open reading frame whose function is uncertain. Trimming took off 6 bases at V and 2 bases at J, with 8 bases between the two ends. The CDR3 extends over 14 amino acids. CDR3: CASSSTAGANVLTF. The CDR3 DNA sequence: TGCGCCAGCAGCTCGACTGCTGGGGCCAACGTCCTGACTTTC.

The sample holds many counts of this clonotype. The chain has TRBV3-2 and TRBJ2-4; TRBD1 is the table's D call and was not checked against the DNA. TRBV3-2 is marked as a pseudogene. The length of the CDR3 is 17 residues. CDR3 coding DNA: TGTGCCAGCAGCCAAGAGCAGGGAAGACAGGGGAAAAACATTCAGTACTTC. This gives the protein CASSQEQGRQGKNIQYF.

This sequence joins TRBV7-2 and TRBJ1-1; no clear D gene. The CDR3 is 15 amino acids. Germline V CDR1 and CDR2: SGHTA, FQGNSA. V lost 0 bases and J lost 4, with 12 bases in between. CDR3 sequence reads: CASSLARHGGTEAFF. DNA for the CDR3: TGTGCCAGCAGCTTAGCGCGGCATGGCGGCACTGAAGCTTTCTTT.

This clonotype was recorded a few times. V and J are TRBV2 and TRBJ2-1; weak D call: TRBD2 (6 bases). Germline V gene sequence: CDR1 SNHLY, CDR2 FYNNEI. The CDR3 runs to 14 residues. Trimming took 6 bases from V and 4 from J, leaving 13 bases between them. CDR3 bases: TGTGCCAGCAGCCGGGACTCCCTATACAATGAGCAGTTCTTC. Residues: CASSRDSLYNEQFF. Complete variable domain (other parts from reference TRBV2 and TRBJ2-1): EPEVTQTPSHQVTQMGQEVILRCVPISNHLYFYWYRQILGQKVEFLVSFYNNEISEKSEIFDDQFSVERPDGSNFTLKIRSTKLEDSAMYFCASSRDSLYNEQFFGPGTRLTVL.

In its sample, this clonotype was seen a few times. This sequence joins TRBV29-1 and TRBJ1-1; D is uncertain. This CDR3 comprises 12 residues. Germline V CDR1 and CDR2: SQVTM, ANQGSEA. V was shortened by 1 base and J by 0 bases, with 3 bases between the two germline ends. CDR3 protein: CSVEAVNTEAFF. Written as DNA, the CDR3 is TGCAGCGTTGAAGCCGTGAACACTGAAGCTTTCTTT.

This clonotype occurred a few times. CDR3 sequence (DNA): TGCGCCAGCAGCCAAGAGGGCAGTCGGCAAGAGACCCAGTACTTC. Translation gives CASSQEGSRQETQYF. The genes are TRBV4-1 and TRBJ2-5, with D hard to call. The germline V and J ends were trimmed by 0 bases and 2 bases, with 10 bases remaining between them. CDR1 MGHRA and CDR2 YSYEKL come from the germline V gene. CDR3 length: 15 amino acids.

This clonotype was observed at least ten times. The chain joins TRBV9 to TRBJ1-2, with TRBD1 as a possible D gene (5 bases). V lost 0 bases and J lost 3, with 6 bases in between. Germline V gives CDR1 SGDLS, CDR2 YYNGEE. The CDR3 has 13 residues. The CDR3: CASSVGGDYGYTF. As DNA, the CDR3 is TGTGCCAGCAGCGTAGGAGGGGACTATGGCTACACCTTC. Complete variable domain (other parts from reference TRBV9 and TRBJ1-2): DSGVTQTPKHLITATGQRVTLRCSPRSGDLSVYWYQQSLDQGLQFLIQYYNGEERAKGNILERFSAQQFPDLHSELNLSSLELGDSALYFCASSVGGDYGYTFGSGTRLTVV.

The J gene is TRBJ1-1, the V gene TRBV3-1, with TRBD1 as a possible D gene (6 bases). Trimming left V 4 bases short and J 2 bases short, with 20 bases between. The CDR3 extends over 17 amino acids. Germline CDR1 LGHDT, CDR2 YNNKEL (reference sequence). This CDR3 reads CASSRGDGGLINTEAFF. DNA of the CDR3: TGTGCCAGCAGCCGAGGGGACGGGGGGCTAATAAACACTGAAGCTTTCTTT.

This rearrangement joins TRBV7-6 to TRBJ2-1; 10 nucleotides match TRBD2. The germline CDR1 and CDR2 sequences are SGHVS and FNYEAQ. Trimming at V came to 5 bases and at J to 6 bases, leaving 16 bases not matched to a gene. CDR3 length: 18 amino acids. This CDR3 reads CASSPVYSLSGGANEQFF. CDR3 nucleotide sequence: TGTGCCAGCAGCCCCGTTTATTCCTTGAGCGGGGGGGCCAATGAGCAGTTCTTC.

This chain joins TRBV5-1 and TRBJ2-5; no clear D. The V end was cut by 2 bases, the J end by 0 bases, with 14 bases between. This CDR3 has 16 amino acids. Germline loops: CDR1 SGHRS, CDR2 YFSETQ. The CDR3 loop reads CASSFDQTTNQETQYF. The CDR3 DNA reads as TGCGCCAGCAGCTTTGACCAAACCACCAACCAAGAGACCCAGTACTTC.

This clonotype has at least ten counts. The chain carries TRBV12-3 or TRBV12-4 and TRBJ2-2; D is uncertain. The CDR3 has 13 amino acids. Trimming removed 2 bases from V and 6 bases from J, with 7 bases in between. The CDR3 is CASSLSRAGELFF. In DNA form, the CDR3 reads TGTGCCAGCAGTTTAAGCCGGGCCGGGGAGCTGTTTTTT.

The rearrangement joins TRBV9 to TRBJ1-1, with D uncertain. This CDR3 is 16 amino acids long. Germline CDR1 reads SGDLS; CDR2 reads YYNGEE. V lost 1 base and J 8 bases, leaving 21 bases between the germline ends. DNA of the CDR3: TGTGCCAGCAGCGTAAATGTGTTGACTTCTGCGGTCGAAGCTTTCTTT. Its translation: CASSVNVLTSAVEAFF.

This clonotype was observed a few times. This chain uses TRBV5-1 with TRBJ2-1; TRBD2 matches 9 bases. There are 15 residues in the CDR3. V dropped 0 bases and J dropped 4; count of bases not matched to a gene: 2. Germline assignment: CDR1 SGHRS and CDR2 YFSETQ. Written as DNA, the CDR3 is TGCGCCAGCAGCTTGGAACTAGCGGGTTACAATGAGCAGTTCTTC. This translates into CASSLELAGYNEQFF.

This clonotype was seen repeatedly, ten times or more. The chain couples TRBV7-8 to TRBJ1-5, with no clear D. V gave up 2 bases and J gave up 5 bases, with 7 bases separating them. This CDR3 has 13 residues. Per the germline V gene, CDR1 is SGHVS and CDR2 is FQNEAQ. CDR3 coding DNA: TGTGCCAGCAGCTTAAGGTTCGATCAGCCCCAGCATTTT. Its translation is CASSLRFDQPQHF. Complete variable domain (other parts from reference TRBV7-8 and TRBJ1-5): GAGVSQSPRYKVAKRGQDVALRCDPISGHVSLFWYQQALGQGPEFLTYFQNEAQLDKSGLPSDRFFAERPEGSVSTLKIQRTQQEDSAVYLCASSLRFDQPQHFGDGTRLSIL.

The chain couples TRBV7-2 to TRBJ2-7; 7 positions match TRBD1. J gave up 3 bases and V 1 base, and 3 bases lay outside the gene matches. The CDR3 spans 14 residues. Looked up from germline, CDR1 is SGHTA and CDR2 is FQGNSA. The DNA for the CDR3 is TGTGCCAGCAGCTTAGGAGGACAGGTCTACGAGCAGTACGTC. Translation gives CASSLGGQVYEQYV.

In its sample, this clonotype was seen many times. The chain combines TRBV7-9 with TRBJ1-5; D not certain. V lost 4 bases and J 0 bases, leaving 10 bases between the germline ends. Per the germline V gene, CDR1 is SEHNR and CDR2 is FQNEAQ (reference sequence). This CDR3 comprises 15 residues. CDR3 loop: CASSSADHSNQPQHF. CDR3 in DNA: TGTGCCAGCAGCTCTGCAGACCATAGCAATCAGCCCCAGCATTTT.

This chain links TRBV6-2 or TRBV6-3 with TRBJ2-1; 8 positions match TRBD2. V dropped 2 bases and J dropped 4; count of bases not matched to a gene: 7. The CDR3 consists of 16 residues. The germline gives CDR1 MNHEY, CDR2 SVGEGT. This chain's CDR3 is CASSYKSGGRYNEQFF. The CDR3, as DNA: TGTGCCAGCAGTTACAAGAGCGGGGGACGATACAATGAGCAGTTCTTC.

This clonotype has just a few counts. The genes are TRBV12-3 or TRBV12-4 and TRBJ2-3; 13 bases align to TRBD2. The CDR3 length is 18 residues. The trim removed 5 bases at V and 0 bases at J, leaving 8 bases unmatched. The CDR3, as DNA: TGTGCCAGCAGTACCTCCGGGACTAGCGGGGATAGCACAGATACGCAGTATTTT. This translates into CASSTSGTSGDSTDTQYF.

The sample holds a few counts of this clonotype. This chain links TRBV24-1 with TRBJ2-1; D gene unclear. The germline V gene encodes CDR1 KGHDR and CDR2 SFDVKD. This CDR3 contains 12 residues. Trimming removed 6 bases at V and 7 bases at J, with 9 bases between. The CDR3 region is CATSRLGNEQFF. The CDR3 DNA follows: TGTGCCACCAGTAGACTGGGAAATGAGCAGTTCTTC.